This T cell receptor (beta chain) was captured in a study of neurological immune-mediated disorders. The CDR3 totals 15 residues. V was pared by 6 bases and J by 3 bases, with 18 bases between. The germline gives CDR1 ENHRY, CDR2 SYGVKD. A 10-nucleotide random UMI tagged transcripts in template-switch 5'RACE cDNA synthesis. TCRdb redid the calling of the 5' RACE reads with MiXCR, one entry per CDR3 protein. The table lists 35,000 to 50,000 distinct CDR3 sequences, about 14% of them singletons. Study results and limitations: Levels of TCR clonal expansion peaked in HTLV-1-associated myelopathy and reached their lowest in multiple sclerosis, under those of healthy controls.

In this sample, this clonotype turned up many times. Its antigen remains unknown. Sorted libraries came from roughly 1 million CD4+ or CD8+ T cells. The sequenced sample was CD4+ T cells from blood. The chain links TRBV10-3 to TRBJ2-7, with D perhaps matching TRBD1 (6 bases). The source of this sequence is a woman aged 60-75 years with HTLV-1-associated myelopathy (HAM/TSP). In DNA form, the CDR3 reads TGTGCCATCAGGACACAGGGTTCCCTACTCTACGAGCAGTACTTC. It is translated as CAIRTQGSLLYEQYF.